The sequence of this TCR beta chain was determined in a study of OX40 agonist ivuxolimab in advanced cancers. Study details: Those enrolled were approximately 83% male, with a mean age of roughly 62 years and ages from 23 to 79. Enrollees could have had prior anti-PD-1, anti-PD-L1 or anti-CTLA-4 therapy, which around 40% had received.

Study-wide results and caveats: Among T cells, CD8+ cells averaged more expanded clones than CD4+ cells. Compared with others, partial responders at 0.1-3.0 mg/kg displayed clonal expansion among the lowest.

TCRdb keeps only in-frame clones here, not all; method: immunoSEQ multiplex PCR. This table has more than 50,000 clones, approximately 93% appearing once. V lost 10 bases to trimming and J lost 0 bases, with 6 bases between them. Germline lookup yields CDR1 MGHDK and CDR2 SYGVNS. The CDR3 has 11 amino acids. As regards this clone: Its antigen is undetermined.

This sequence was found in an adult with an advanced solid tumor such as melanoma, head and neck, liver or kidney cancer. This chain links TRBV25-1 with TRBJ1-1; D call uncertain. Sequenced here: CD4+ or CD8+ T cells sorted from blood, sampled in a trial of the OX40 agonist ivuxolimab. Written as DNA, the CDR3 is TGTGCCACGCAGGTGAACACTGAAGCTTTCTTT. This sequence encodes CATQVNTEAFF.